A single sample gave rise to the 22 T cell receptor beta chains below, sequenced in a study of regulatory T cells in long-lasting Graves disease (dated by TCRdb to 2020 to 2022). The sample's time point, from its label and the paper: newly diagnosed GD, antithyroid drugs for less than 3 months. For both TCR sequencing and RNA sequencing, RNA was extracted from PBMCs using TRIzol. Library preparation employed multiplex PCR. Reads for this sample came from an Illumina HiSeq 4000. To build TCR beta libraries, CDR3 regions were amplified by Arm-PCR using iRepertoire HTBI primers. Clones were called with MiXCR by TCRdb after fastp trimmed the public reads at Q25, and only in-frame beta chains were retained. Records with the same CDR3 protein are collapsed into one entry carrying the most frequent genes and DNA. This sample lists about 610,000 distinct CDR3 sequences; more than 15% were detected once. The biggest ten clones account for around 13% of the sample.

The same data also contributed to another study, on T cells in Graves' hyperthyroidism and ophthalmopathy.

Sequencing used peripheral blood mononuclear cells (PBMCs), obtained at new diagnosis, from a patient treated with antithyroid drugs. These receptors were taken from a man younger than 35 with Graves disease. Donor details come from another sample of the same person, matched by shared clones.

This clonotype showed up many times. This chain connects TRBV6-1 to TRBJ2-7; D is possibly TRBD1 (6 bases). V shed 6 bases and J shed 1 base, with 13 bases lying between them. The CDR3 is made up of 14 amino acids. Germline-derived CDR1 and CDR2 are MNHNS and SASEGT. The CDR3 protein is CASSPGQRSYEQYF. Here the CDR3 DNA reads TGTGCCAGCAGCCCCGGACAGAGGTCCTACGAGCAGTACTTC.

J is TRBJ2-7 and V is TRBV12-3 or TRBV12-4, with D perhaps given as TRBD1 or TRBD2 (5 bases each). The CDR3 covers 11 residues. Trimming cost V 6 bases and J 12 bases, with 15 bases left between them. The CDR3, as DNA: TGTGCCAGCAGCGCCTCGGGACGGGTGTACTTC. Protein: CASSASGRVYF.

This clonotype was counted only a few times. The chain has TRBV5-5 and TRBJ1-1, with TRBD1 as a possible D gene (5 bases). The V end lost 3 bases, the J end lost 4 bases, and 10 bases lay between the germline ends. This CDR3 has 13 residues. Germline loops: CDR1 SGHKS, CDR2 YYEKEE (reference sequence). CDR3 sequence: CASSSRVGTEAFF. The CDR3 DNA sequence: TGTGCCAGCAGCTCCAGGGTCGGCACTGAAGCTTTCTTT.

As for this clonotype: One end of the junction fails to match germline, which may point to a read error. The chain carries TRBV3-1 and TRBJ2-5; D may be TRBD2 (5 bases). This CDR3 has 12 amino acids. CDR1 is LGHDT, CDR2 YNNKEL, per germline (reference sequence). CDR3 in DNA: TGTGCCAGCAGCCAAGAGGGGAGAACCCAGGACTTC. This encodes CASSQEGRTQDF.

The CDR3, as DNA: TGTGCCAGCAGCTCCTACGGACTAGCGGGAGGCCAGAAGAACACCGGGGAGCTGTTTTTT. As protein: CASSSYGLAGGQKNTGELFF. V gene TRBV7-2 combines with J gene TRBJ2-2; 14 nucleotides match TRBD2. This CDR3 has 20 residues. Germline loops: CDR1 SGHTA, CDR2 FQGNSA. After removal of 4 bases from V and 1 base from J, the junction contained 11 bases not matched to a gene.

This clonotype was found a few times. The J gene is TRBJ2-1, the V gene TRBV7-9, with D possibly TRBD1 on 6 matching bases. This CDR3 has 16 residues. The germline V and J ends were trimmed by 5 bases and 0 bases, with 14 bases remaining between them. Germline values: CDR1 SEHNR, CDR2 FQNEAQ (reference sequence). CDR3 region: CASSGAQGSSYNEQFF. The CDR3 DNA is TGTGCCAGCAGCGGGGCTCAGGGGAGCTCCTACAATGAGCAGTTCTTC. Full variable domain (rest looked up from reference TRBV7-9 and TRBJ2-1): DTGVSQNPRHKITKRGQNVTFRCDPISEHNRLYWYRQTLGQGPEFLTYFQNEAQLEKSRLLSDRFSAERPKGSFSTLEIQRTEQGDSAMYLCASSGAQGSSYNEQFFGPGTRLTVL.

Ten or more counts support this clonotype. The chain combines TRBV6-1 with TRBJ1-2; TRBD1 aligns across 10 bases. Trimming took 6 bases from V and 6 from J; bases not matched to a gene: 4. The CDR3 is made up of 13 amino acids. The germline gives CDR1 MNHNS, CDR2 SASEGT. The CDR3 DNA is TGTGCCAGCAGGGTGACAGGGGGCAATGGCTACACCTTC. Amino acid sequence: CASRVTGGNGYTF.

This clonotype showed up many times. The V call is TRBV11-1, the J call TRBJ1-1, with 9 bases lining up with TRBD1. The trim removed 5 bases at V and 11 bases at J, leaving 9 bases unmatched. This CDR3 region has 13 residues. Looked up from germline, CDR1 is SGHAT and CDR2 is FQDESV (reference sequence). In DNA, the CDR3 is TGTGCCAGCAGCATTAGGACAGGGGAGGTTGCTTTCTTT. This gives the protein CASSIRTGEVAFF.

The rearrangement joins TRBV6-2 or TRBV6-3 to TRBJ1-1, with D possibly matching TRBD1 (5 bases). CDR1 and CDR2 from the germline V gene are MNHEY and SVGEGT. The CDR3 extends over 14 amino acids. V was clipped by 0 bases and J by 6 bases, with 11 bases between them. The CDR3 DNA sequence: TGTGCCAGCAGTTACTCGACGGGGGGATCTGAAGCTTTCTTT. Translation: CASSYSTGGSEAFF.

In its sample, this clonotype was seen many times. This chain uses TRBV20-1 with TRBJ2-1; TRBD2 might be the D (6 bases). The CDR3 runs to 15 residues. The V gene's germline CDR1 is DFQATT and CDR2 SNEGSKA (reference sequence). V gave up 0 bases and J gave up 0 bases, with 9 bases separating them. CDR3 in amino acids: CSARDTSSSYNEQFF. CDR3 sequence (DNA): TGCAGTGCTAGAGATACTAGCAGCTCCTACAATGAGCAGTTCTTC.

This clonotype was detected many times. V is TRBV11-1 and J is TRBJ2-7; 14 positions match TRBD2. The V gene's germline CDR1 is SGHAT and CDR2 FQDESV (reference sequence). This CDR3 has 15 residues. The J segment lost 6 bases and the V segment lost 6 bases, leaving 7 bases of the junction unmatched. The CDR3, as DNA: TGTGCCAGCAGTCCTGGGACTAGCGGGAGAGGCGAGCAGTACTTC. It codes for CASSPGTSGRGEQYF.

This clonotype has only a few counts. The rearrangement links TRBV5-1 to TRBJ2-3, with D uncertain. V gave up 2 bases and J gave up 5 bases, with 9 bases separating them. This CDR3 has 13 residues. CDR1 is SGHRS and CDR2 is YFSETQ in the germline V gene. The CDR3 reads CASSFPRGDTQYF. CDR3 DNA: TGCGCCAGCAGCTTCCCGCGAGGAGATACGCAGTATTTT.

This clonotype was picked up a small number of times. The V call is TRBV27, the J call TRBJ2-5; D gene uncertain. Germline CDR1 is MNHEY and CDR2 is SMNVEV (reference sequence). V was clipped by 5 bases and J by 2 bases, with 9 bases between them. CDR3 length equals 13 residues. This CDR3 reads CASSPYVQETQYF. The CDR3 coding sequence is TGTGCCAGCAGTCCGTACGTACAAGAGACCCAGTACTTC.

Many counts were recorded for this clonotype. This chain joins TRBV6-1 and TRBJ2-2; 8 nucleotides line up with TRBD2. V gave up 4 bases and J gave up 6 bases; unmatched junction bases: 7. The V gene's germline CDR1 is MNHNS and CDR2 SASEGT. The CDR3 has 15 residues. The CDR3 loop is CASSVLAAIAGELFF. For the CDR3, the DNA is TGTGCCAGCAGTGTACTAGCGGCTATCGCCGGGGAGCTGTTTTTT.

The CDR3 DNA is TGTGCCAGCAGCGGGACTAGCGGAACTAGCACAGATACGCAGTATTTT. Translated, it gives CASSGTSGTSTDTQYF. The J gene is TRBJ2-3, the V gene TRBV6-1; 11 bases are shared with TRBD2. This CDR3 comprises 16 residues. J gave up 0 bases and V 6 bases, and 5 bases lay outside the gene matches. Germline assignment: CDR1 MNHNS and CDR2 SASEGT.

The sample holds a few counts of this clonotype. The chain is built from TRBV28 and TRBJ1-6; TRBD1 agrees at 8 bases. Trimming at V came to 5 bases and at J to 9 bases, leaving 12 bases not matched to a gene. Per the germline V gene, CDR1 is MDHEN and CDR2 is SYDVKM. The CDR3 runs to 16 residues. CDR3 in amino acids: CASSHGAWTGRSPLHF. In DNA form, the CDR3 reads TGTGCCAGCAGTCATGGGGCATGGACAGGGCGTTCACCCCTCCACTTT.

This clonotype was recorded at least ten times. The rearrangement joins TRBV12-3 or TRBV12-4 to TRBJ1-6; 7 bases are shared with TRBD1. The CDR3 length is 16 residues. V was clipped by 5 bases and J by 7 bases; unmatched bases: 11. The CDR3: CASSNPTGNRNSPLHF. For the CDR3, the DNA is TGTGCCAGCAGTAATCCGACAGGGAATCGAAATTCACCCCTCCACTTT.

This clonotype came up many times. Compared with germline, one end of the junction differs, possibly owing to a read error. CDR3 residues: CAVQGGPYNEQFF. DNA of the CDR3: TGTGCCGTCCAGGGAGGGCCCTATAATGAGCAGTTCTTC. The chain joins TRBV12-3 or TRBV12-4 to TRBJ2-1; 7 bases match TRBD2. This CDR3 region has 13 residues.

Concerning this clonotype: The final CDR3 position lacks the conserved phenylalanine or tryptophan, pointing to a likely read error. The chain has TRBV12-3 or TRBV12-4 and TRBJ2-1; 8 bases map to TRBD1. J was trimmed by 3 bases and V by 10 bases; bases with no gene match: 17. The length of the CDR3 is 17 residues. DNA of the CDR3: TGTGCCATCACCCAAGAAGCGGTGACAGGGGTCTACAATGAGCAGTTCTCC. Its translation: CAITQEAVTGVYNEQFS.

This clonotype showed up many times. The CDR3 sequence is CASSFPEQGGYNEQFF. The CDR3 coding sequence is TGTGCCAGCAGCTTCCCCGAGCAGGGGGGCTACAATGAGCAGTTCTTC. The chain recombines TRBV5-5 with TRBJ2-1; D might be TRBD1 (7 bases). The germline V and J ends were trimmed by 2 bases and 3 bases, with 15 bases remaining between them. CDR3 length: 16 residues. Looked up from germline, CDR1 is SGHKS and CDR2 is YYEKEE (reference sequence).

V gene TRBV7-2 combines with J gene TRBJ2-3; tentative D call: TRBD2 (6 bases). This CDR3 has 13 amino acids. Germline V gene lookup returns CDR1 SGHTA and CDR2 FQGNSA. With 11 bases removed from V and 2 bases from J, the gap between germline ends came to 14 bases. The DNA for the CDR3 is TGTGCCCGAGTAGCGGAGTACACAGATACGCAGTATTTT. As protein: CARVAEYTDTQYF.

This clonotype was detected many times. The chain uses TRBV12-3 or TRBV12-4 and TRBJ1-5; 10 bases map to TRBD1. After removal of 5 bases from V and 6 bases from J, the junction contained 7 bases not matched to a gene. The CDR3 runs to 15 residues. The CDR3 DNA reads TGTGCCAGCAGTCCTGACAGGGGGCTCGGTCAGCCCCAGCATTTT. It translates to CASSPDRGLGQPQHF.